The 27 T cell receptor beta chains below all came from one sample that was sequenced in a study of type 1 and type 2 diabetes patients. The PCR template was genomic DNA. The TCR beta CDR3 region was amplified using 30 forward and 13 reverse primers. TCRdb used MiXCR to reprocess the multiplex PCR reads, holding one entry per CDR3 protein. The sample holds about 250,000 distinct CDR3 sequences; over 45% are singletons and the top ten take 12% to 15%. Specimen: peripheral blood mononuclear cells (PBMCs). These receptors originate from a man between 18 and 35 years old with type 2 diabetes.

This clonotype was counted only a few times. The chain links TRBV10-3 to TRBJ1-6, with TRBD1 as a possible D gene (5 bases). The germline V gene encodes CDR1 ENHRY and CDR2 SYGVKD. V was pared by 11 bases and J by 11 bases, with 19 bases between. The CDR3 has 13 residues. As DNA, the CDR3 is TGTGCCTCTACAACAGGCATTGAGGCACCCCTCCACTTT. Protein sequence: CASTTGIEAPLHF.

The rearrangement links TRBV28 to TRBJ2-7; TRBD2 is a possible D gene (5 bases). V lost 5 bases, J lost 6 bases, and 20 bases lay in between. Germline values: CDR1 MDHEN, CDR2 SYDVKM. The CDR3 spans 15 residues. The CDR3 here is CASSLSRDASAEQYF. CDR3 nucleotide sequence: TGTGCCAGCAGTCTGTCCCGGGATGCGTCGGCCGAGCAGTACTTC.

In this sample, this clonotype turned up a few times. This sequence joins TRBV14 and TRBJ1-5; 9 nucleotides align to TRBD1. From germline, CDR1 is SGHDN and CDR2 FVKESK. J lost 2 bases, V lost 3 bases, and 5 bases had no gene match. The CDR3 runs 16 residues. The CDR3, as DNA: TGTGCCAGCAGCCAGAACAGGGGGCGTTGCAATCAGCCCCAGCATTTT. Translated, it gives CASSQNRGRCNQPQHF.

This clonotype was counted only a few times. V gene TRBV6-5 combines with J gene TRBJ2-5; 11 bases are a match to TRBD1. The tail of the sequence fits TRBJ2-7 better, so the J call may be wrong. From germline, CDR1 is MNHEY and CDR2 SVGAGI. This CDR3 is 15 amino acids long. CDR3: CASSYGGTGGYEQYF. The CDR3 DNA follows: TGTGCCAGCAGTTACGGGGGGACAGGGGGTTACGAGCAGTACTTC.

In its sample, this clonotype was seen a few times. At one end, the junction sequence differs from germline, possibly due to a read error. The V gene is TRBV7-7, the J gene TRBJ1-2; unclear D gene. The CDR3 contains 14 residues. Looked up from germline, CDR1 is SSHAT and CDR2 is FNYEAQ (reference sequence). CDR3 nucleotide sequence: TGTGCTAGCAGCTTAGCGGTCGAGAAAAGTGGCTACACCTTC. Its protein is CASSLAVEKSGYTF.

The genes are TRBV2 and TRBJ2-5, with 13 positions matching TRBD2. The closer fit of TRBJ2-1 to the DNA end suggests the J call may be wrong. The CDR3 has 17 residues. Germline V gives CDR1 SNHLY, CDR2 FYNNEI. CDR3 in DNA: TGTGCCAGCAGCTCATACCCGGGACTAGCGGGGAACAATGAGCAGTTCTTC. Translating it yields CASSSYPGLAGNNEQFF.

The V and J genes are TRBV20-1 and TRBJ2-7; a weak D match, TRBD2 (5 bases). Per germline, CDR1 DFQATT and CDR2 SNEGSKA (reference sequence). V shed 6 bases and J shed 2 bases, with 11 bases lying between them. This CDR3 region has 12 residues. CDR3 coding DNA: TGCAGTGCCGAGGACTTGACCTACGAGCAGTACTTC. This encodes CSAEDLTYEQYF.

The table lists this clonotype with many counts. The germline gene is not matched at one end of the junction; a read error may be the cause. V usage is TRBV20-1 and J usage is TRBJ2-7; 7 nucleotides agree with TRBD1. This CDR3 spans 12 amino acids. From germline, CDR1 is DFQATT and CDR2 SNEGSKA (reference sequence). CDR3: CSARDLVGTVNF. CDR3 nucleotides: TGCAGTGCTAGAGATCTGGTCGGGACAGTGAACTTC.

Concerning this clonotype itself: Possible read error: a much larger clone is one base away. The chain uses TRBV25-1 and TRBJ1-2; 10 bases align to TRBD1. CDR3 length: 12 residues. Germline values: CDR1 MGHDK, CDR2 SYGVNS. CDR3 sequence (DNA): TGTGTCAGCGGGACAGGGGCATATGGCTACACCTTC. Its protein product is CVSGTGAYGYTF.

The rearrangement uses TRBV30 and TRBJ2-2, with 11 bases matching TRBD2. V was clipped by 3 bases and J by 6 bases; unmatched bases: 0. CDR1 is GTSNPN and CDR2 is SVGIG in the germline V gene (reference sequence). This CDR3 is 13 amino acids long. This CDR3 reads CAWRTSGAGELFF. The CDR3 bases are TGTGCCTGGAGGACTAGCGGGGCCGGGGAGCTGTTTTTT.

The gene calls are TRBV28 and TRBJ2-5; 14 bases align to TRBD2. Losses at the gene ends were 5 bases for V and 6 bases for J; bases not matched to a gene: 11. The length of the CDR3 is 17 residues. Looked up from germline, CDR1 is MDHEN and CDR2 is SYDVKM. The CDR3 here is CASSPLLGTSGGKTQYF. Written as DNA, the CDR3 is TGTGCCAGCAGTCCATTACTAGGGACTAGCGGGGGAAAGACCCAGTACTTC. The full variable domain, with the rest looked up from reference TRBV28 and TRBJ2-5, is DVKVTQSSRYLVKRTGEKVFLECVQDMDHENMFWYRQDPGLGLRLIYFSYDVKMKEKGDIPEGYSVSREKKERFSLILESASTNQTSMYLCASSPLLGTSGGKTQYFGPGTRLLVL.

The chain carries TRBV20-1 and TRBJ2-7, with unresolved D. Trimming left V 0 bases short and J 2 bases short, with 5 bases between. Germline CDR1 and CDR2: DFQATT and SNEGSKA (reference sequence). The length of the CDR3 is 12 residues. The CDR3 DNA reads TGCAGTGCTAGAGATCCACCCTACGAGCAGTACTTC. This sequence encodes CSARDPPYEQYF.

There are a few counts of this clonotype. The gene calls are TRBV27 and TRBJ1-5; TRBD1 aligns across 7 bases. The CDR3 contains 14 residues. CDR1 and CDR2 from the germline V gene are MNHEY and SMNVEV (reference sequence). The V segment lost 6 bases and the J segment 2 bases; nucleotides outside the gene matches: 4. The CDR3: CASSKGQGNQPQHF. The CDR3 region has the DNA TGTGCCAGCAGCAAAGGACAGGGCAATCAGCCCCAGCATTTT.

The gene calls are TRBV12-3 or TRBV12-4 and TRBJ2-5, with 11 positions matching TRBD1. V lost 6 bases and J lost 5; bases outside the gene matches: 8. The CDR3 contains 15 residues. CDR3 nucleotide sequence: TGTGCCAGCAGCACGGACAGGGGGCTGGCGGAGACCCAGTACTTC. Residues: CASSTDRGLAETQYF.

This chain links TRBV6-5 with TRBJ2-2; D not resolved. V lost 6 bases to trimming and J lost 6 bases, with 20 bases between them. There are 16 residues in the CDR3. CDR1 is MNHEY, CDR2 SVGAGI, per germline. As DNA, the CDR3 is TGTGCCAGCAGCCACCATCGGGTCGGAAGGGCCGGGGAGCTGTTTTTT. As protein: CASSHHRVGRAGELFF.

This rearrangement joins TRBV20-1 to TRBJ2-1; D is possibly TRBD2 (5 bases). Germline V gene data show CDR1 as DFQATT and CDR2 as SNEGSKA (reference sequence). This CDR3 spans 12 amino acids. Between the trimmed V and J ends, which lost 6 bases and 4 bases, there was a span of 10 bases. The CDR3 region has the DNA TGCAGTGCCCTTTCGGGGTACAATGAGCAGTTCTTC. Translated, it gives CSALSGYNEQFF.

The chain joins TRBV20-1 to TRBJ2-1, with D possibly TRBD1 on 6 matching bases. V lost 3 bases to trimming and J lost 0 bases, with 24 bases between them. CDR1 and CDR2 from the germline V gene are DFQATT and SNEGSKA (reference sequence). The CDR3 spans 19 residues. CDR3 protein: CSASISQGPSVFSYNEQFF. DNA for the CDR3: TGCAGTGCTAGTATATCTCAGGGGCCTTCTGTTTTCTCCTACAATGAGCAGTTCTTC.

The DNA for the CDR3 is TGTGCCAGCAGTTCAACAGTTGGCTATGGCTACACCTTC. It codes for CASSSTVGYGYTF. The J gene is TRBJ1-2, the V gene TRBV2; unclear D gene. V lost 5 bases to trimming and J lost 4 bases, with 11 bases between them. From germline, CDR1 is SNHLY and CDR2 FYNNEI. CDR3 length: 13 residues.

This chain joins TRBV12-3 or TRBV12-4 and TRBJ1-6, with no clear D. The V and J ends lost 3 bases and 7 bases respectively, with 10 bases between them. The CDR3 has 14 amino acids. CDR3 protein: CASSFRGGNSPLHF. CDR3 coding DNA: TGTGCCAGCAGTTTCCGGGGAGGCAATTCACCCCTCCACTTT.

The gene calls are TRBV6-5 and TRBJ1-5; 7 nucleotides line up with TRBD1. Trimming cost V 5 bases and J 2 bases; bases outside gene matches: 12. The CDR3 is 17 amino acids. Germline V CDR1 and CDR2: MNHEY, SVGAGI. As DNA, the CDR3 is TGTGCCAGCAGTGCCCCCGACAGGGTCGGTGGCAATCAGCCCCAGCATTTT. Translating it yields CASSAPDRVGGNQPQHF.

In this sample, this clonotype turned up many times. CDR3 region: CAWSPAGWTEAFF. In nucleotides, the CDR3 is TGTGCCTGGAGTCCGGCGGGATGGACTGAAGCTTTCTTT. V gene TRBV30 combines with J gene TRBJ1-1; no clear D. The V gene's germline CDR1 is GTSNPN and CDR2 SVGIG (reference sequence). CDR3 length: 13 residues. Trimming took 2 bases from V and 5 from J, leaving 12 bases between them. The whole variable domain, remainder taken from reference TRBV30 and TRBJ1-1, is SQTIHQWPATLVQPVGSPLSLECTVEGTSNPNLYWYRQAAGRGLQLLFYSVGIGQISSEVPQNLSASRPQDRQFILSSKKLLLSDSGFYLCAWSPAGWTEAFFGQGTRLTVV.

Only a few counts were recorded for this clonotype. This chain links TRBV2 with TRBJ2-1; TRBD2 matches 7 bases. After removal of 6 bases from V and 4 bases from J, the junction contained 12 bases not matched to a gene. The CDR3 contains 16 residues. Germline V gene lookup returns CDR1 SNHLY and CDR2 FYNNEI. The chain's CDR3 is CASRHLTSLGYNEQFF. CDR3 in DNA: TGTGCCAGCAGGCACTTGACTAGCCTAGGATACAATGAGCAGTTCTTC.

Concerning this clonotype itself: Possible read error: a much larger clone is one base away. The rearrangement joins TRBV25-1 to TRBJ1-4, with 11 bases aligning to TRBD1. The CDR3 sequence is 14 residues long. Germline loops: CDR1 MGHDK, CDR2 SYGVNS. CDR3 region: CASSEGQGVEELFF. In DNA, the CDR3 is TGTGCCAGCAGTGAGGGACAGGGGGTTGAAGAACTGTTTTTT.

In the case of this clonotype: A clone one base away is much larger, so this may be a read error. The V gene is TRBV10-1, the J gene TRBJ2-2, with TRBD2 matching over 11 bases. Per germline, CDR1 WNHNN and CDR2 SYGVQD (reference sequence). The CDR3 spans 17 residues. The CDR3 sequence: CVSSVSSGGPNTGELFF. As DNA, the CDR3 is TGCGTCAGCAGTGTCTCTAGCGGGGGGCCGAACACCGGGGAGCTGTTTTTT.

Regarding this clonotype: This may stem from a read error, because a much larger clone lies one nucleotide away. This sequence joins TRBV2 and TRBJ2-7; D not certain. The CDR3 sequence is 12 residues long. The germline CDR1 and CDR2 sequences are SNHLY and FYNNEI. The chain's CDR3 is CAISGWGYEQYF. The CDR3 region has the DNA TGTGCCATCAGTGGATGGGGCTACGAGCAGTACTTC.

V is TRBV4-1 and J is TRBJ2-2, with a possible D match to TRBD2 (6 bases). Germline V CDR1 and CDR2: MGHRA, YSYEKL. Trimming removed 3 bases from V and 0 bases from J, with 14 bases in between. The CDR3 is 17 residues long. The CDR3 sequence is CASSQMIRLANTGELFF. The CDR3 DNA is TGCGCCAGCAGCCAGATGATTAGACTAGCGAACACCGGGGAGCTGTTTTTT.

V usage is TRBV7-3 and J usage is TRBJ2-3; D is tentatively TRBD1 or TRBD2 (5 bases each). CDR3 length equals 15 residues. V lost 5 bases to trimming and J lost 4 bases, with 16 bases between them. Germline CDR1 reads SGHTA; CDR2 reads FQGTGA. CDR3 bases: TGTGCCAGCAGCCCCGGGACGGCATACCCAGATACGCAGTATTTT. Translating gives CASSPGTAYPDTQYF.